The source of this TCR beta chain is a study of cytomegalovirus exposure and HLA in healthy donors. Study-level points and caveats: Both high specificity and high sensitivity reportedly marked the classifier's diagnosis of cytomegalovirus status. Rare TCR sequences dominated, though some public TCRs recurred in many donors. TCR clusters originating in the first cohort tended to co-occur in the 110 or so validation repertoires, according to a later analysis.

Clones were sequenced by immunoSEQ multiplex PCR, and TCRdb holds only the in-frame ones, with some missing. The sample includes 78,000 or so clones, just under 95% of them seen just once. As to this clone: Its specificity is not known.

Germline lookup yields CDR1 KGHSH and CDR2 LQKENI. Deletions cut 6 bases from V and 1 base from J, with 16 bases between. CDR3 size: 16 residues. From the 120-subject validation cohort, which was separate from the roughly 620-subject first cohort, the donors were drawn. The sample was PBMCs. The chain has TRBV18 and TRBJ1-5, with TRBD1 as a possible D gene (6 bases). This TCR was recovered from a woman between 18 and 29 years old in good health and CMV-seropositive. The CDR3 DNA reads TGTGCCAGCTCCCCTGTTGCGGGGGCGAGCAATCAGCCCCAGCATTTT. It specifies CASSPVAGASNQPQHF. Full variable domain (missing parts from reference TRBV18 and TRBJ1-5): NAGVMQNPRHLVRRRGQEARLRCSPMKGHSHVYWYRQLPEEGLKFMVYLQKENIIDESGMPKERFSAEFPKEGPSILRIQQVVRGDSAAYFCASSPVAGASNQPQHFGDGTRLSIL.